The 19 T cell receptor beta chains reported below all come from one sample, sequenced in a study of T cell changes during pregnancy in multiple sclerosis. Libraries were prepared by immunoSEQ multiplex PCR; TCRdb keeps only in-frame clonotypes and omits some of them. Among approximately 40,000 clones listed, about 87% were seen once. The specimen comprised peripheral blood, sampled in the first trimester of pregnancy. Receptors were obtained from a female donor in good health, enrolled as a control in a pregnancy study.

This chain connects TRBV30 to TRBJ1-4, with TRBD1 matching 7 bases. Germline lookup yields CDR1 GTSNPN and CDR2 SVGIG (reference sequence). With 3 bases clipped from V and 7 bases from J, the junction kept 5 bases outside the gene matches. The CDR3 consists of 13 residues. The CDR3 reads CAWSPGGREKLFF. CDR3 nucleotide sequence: TGTGCCTGGAGCCCAGGGGGGCGTGAAAAACTGTTTTTT. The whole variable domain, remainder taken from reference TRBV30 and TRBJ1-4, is SQTIHQWPATLVQPVGSPLSLECTVEGTSNPNLYWYRQAAGRGLQLLFYSVGIGQISSEVPQNLSASRPQDRQFILSSKKLLLSDSGFYLCAWSPGGREKLFFGSGTQLSVL.

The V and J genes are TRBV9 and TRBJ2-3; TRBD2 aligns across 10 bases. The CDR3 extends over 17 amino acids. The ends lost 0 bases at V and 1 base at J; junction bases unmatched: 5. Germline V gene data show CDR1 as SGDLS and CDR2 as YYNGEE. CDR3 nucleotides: TGTGCCAGCAGCGTAGAGCCTAGCGGGGGCCGCACAGATACGCAGTATTTT. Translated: CASSVEPSGGRTDTQYF.

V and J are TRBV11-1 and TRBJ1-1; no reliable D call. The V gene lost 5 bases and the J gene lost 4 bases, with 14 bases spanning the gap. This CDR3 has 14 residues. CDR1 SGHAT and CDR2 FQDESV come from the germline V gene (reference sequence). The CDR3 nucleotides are TGTGCCAGCAGCGCCCCGGTTGGTGGCACTGAAGCTTTCTTT. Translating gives CASSAPVGGTEAFF.

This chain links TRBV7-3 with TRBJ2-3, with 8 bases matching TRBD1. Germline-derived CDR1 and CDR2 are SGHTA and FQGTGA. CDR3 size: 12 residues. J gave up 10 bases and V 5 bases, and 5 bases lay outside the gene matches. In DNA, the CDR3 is TGTGCCAGCAGCCAGGGGGCTAGCCCGCAGTATTTT. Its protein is CASSQGASPQYF. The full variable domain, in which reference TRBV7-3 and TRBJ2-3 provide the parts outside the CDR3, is GAGVSQTPSNKVTEKGKYVELRCDPISGHTALYWYRQSLGQGPEFLIYFQGTGAADDSGLPNDRFFAVRPEGSVSTLKIQRTERGDSAVYLCASSQGASPQYFGPGTRLTVL.

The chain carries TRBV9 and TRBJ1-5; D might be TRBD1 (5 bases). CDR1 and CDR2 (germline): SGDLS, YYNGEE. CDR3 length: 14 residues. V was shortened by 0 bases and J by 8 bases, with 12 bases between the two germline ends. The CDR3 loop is CASSVGWRGEPQHF. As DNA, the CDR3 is TGTGCCAGCAGCGTAGGATGGAGGGGTGAGCCCCAGCATTTT.

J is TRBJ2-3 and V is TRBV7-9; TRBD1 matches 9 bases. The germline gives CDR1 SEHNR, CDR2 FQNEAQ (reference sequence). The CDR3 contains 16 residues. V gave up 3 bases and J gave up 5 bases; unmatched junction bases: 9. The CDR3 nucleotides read TGTGCCAGCAGCTTGCTTATGACAGGGGGGGAAGATACGCAGTATTTT. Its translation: CASSLLMTGGEDTQYF.

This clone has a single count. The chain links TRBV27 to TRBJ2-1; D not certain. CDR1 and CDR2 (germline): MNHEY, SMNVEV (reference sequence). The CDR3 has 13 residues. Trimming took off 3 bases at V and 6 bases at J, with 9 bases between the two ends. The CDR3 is CASSFPSRNEQFF. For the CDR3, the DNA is TGTGCCAGCAGTTTCCCGTCCCGCAATGAGCAGTTCTTC.

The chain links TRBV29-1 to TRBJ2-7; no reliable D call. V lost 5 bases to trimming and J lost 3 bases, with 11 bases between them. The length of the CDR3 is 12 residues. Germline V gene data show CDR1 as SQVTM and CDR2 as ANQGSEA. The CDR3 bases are TGCAGCGTTACGGAGAGAAACTACGAGCAGTACTTC. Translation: CSVTERNYEQYF.

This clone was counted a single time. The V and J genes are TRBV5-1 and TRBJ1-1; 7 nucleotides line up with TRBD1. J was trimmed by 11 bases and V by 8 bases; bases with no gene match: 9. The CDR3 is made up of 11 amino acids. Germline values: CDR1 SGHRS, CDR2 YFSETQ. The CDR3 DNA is TGCGCCAGTACCAAGGGGGCTGGGGCTTTCTTT. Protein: CASTKGAGAFF.

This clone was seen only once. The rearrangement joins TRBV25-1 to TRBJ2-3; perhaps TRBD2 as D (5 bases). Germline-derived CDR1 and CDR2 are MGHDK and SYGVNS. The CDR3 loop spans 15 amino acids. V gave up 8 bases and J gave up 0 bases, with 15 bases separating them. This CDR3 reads CASARGQASTDTQYF. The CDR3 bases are TGTGCCAGCGCCCGAGGGCAGGCGAGCACAGATACGCAGTATTTT.

The CDR3 reads CASSQGGKGLYGYTF. In DNA, the CDR3 is TGTGCCAGCAGCCAAGGAGGAAAAGGCCTCTATGGCTACACCTTC. The chain has TRBV6-5 and TRBJ1-2, with D uncertain. In germline, CDR1 is MNHEY, CDR2 SVGAGI. With 6 bases removed from V and 4 bases from J, the gap between germline ends came to 18 bases. This CDR3 has 15 residues.

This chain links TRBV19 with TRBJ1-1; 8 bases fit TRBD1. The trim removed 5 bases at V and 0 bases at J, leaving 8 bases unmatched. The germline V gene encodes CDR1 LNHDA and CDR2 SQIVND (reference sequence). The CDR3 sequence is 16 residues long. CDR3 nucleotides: TGTGCCAGTAGTCCCCAGGGGGCCCTCATGAACACTGAAGCTTTCTTT. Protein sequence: CASSPQGALMNTEAFF. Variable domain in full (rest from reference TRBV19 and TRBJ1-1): DGGITQSPKYLFRKEGQNVTLSCEQNLNHDAMYWYRQDPGQGLRLIYYSQIVNDFQKGDIAEGYSVSREKKESFPLTVTSAQKNPTAFYLCASSPQGALMNTEAFFGQGTRLTVV.

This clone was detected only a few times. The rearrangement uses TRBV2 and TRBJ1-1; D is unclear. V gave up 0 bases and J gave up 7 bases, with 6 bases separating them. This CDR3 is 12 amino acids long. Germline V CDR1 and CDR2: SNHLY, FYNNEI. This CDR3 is CASSEARDEAFF. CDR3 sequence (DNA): TGTGCCAGCAGTGAAGCGCGGGATGAAGCTTTCTTT. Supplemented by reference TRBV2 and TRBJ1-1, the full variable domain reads EPEVTQTPSHQVTQMGQEVILRCVPISNHLYFYWYRQILGQKVEFLVSFYNNEISEKSEIFDDQFSVERPDGSNFTLKIRSTKLEDSAMYFCASSEARDEAFFGQGTRLTVV.

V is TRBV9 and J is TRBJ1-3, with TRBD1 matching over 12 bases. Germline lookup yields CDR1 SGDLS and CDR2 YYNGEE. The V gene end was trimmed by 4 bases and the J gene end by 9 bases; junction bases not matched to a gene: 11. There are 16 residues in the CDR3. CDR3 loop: CASSSEGQGARGTIYF. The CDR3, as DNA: TGTGCCAGCAGCTCGGAGGGACAGGGGGCGAGGGGCACCATATATTTT.

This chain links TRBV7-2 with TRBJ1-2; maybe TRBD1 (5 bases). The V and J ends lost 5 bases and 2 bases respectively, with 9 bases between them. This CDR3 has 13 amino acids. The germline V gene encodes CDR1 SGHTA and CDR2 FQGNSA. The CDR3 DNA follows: TGTGCCAGCAGCCCCGACAGAAACTATGGCTACACCTTC. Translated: CASSPDRNYGYTF.

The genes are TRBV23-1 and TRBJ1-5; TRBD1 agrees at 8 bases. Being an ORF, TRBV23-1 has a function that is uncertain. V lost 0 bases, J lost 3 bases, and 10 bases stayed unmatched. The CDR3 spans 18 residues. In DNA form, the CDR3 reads TGCGCCAGCAGTCAATCGTCATCGACAGGGGATACCAATCAGCCCCAGCATTTT. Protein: CASSQSSSTGDTNQPQHF.

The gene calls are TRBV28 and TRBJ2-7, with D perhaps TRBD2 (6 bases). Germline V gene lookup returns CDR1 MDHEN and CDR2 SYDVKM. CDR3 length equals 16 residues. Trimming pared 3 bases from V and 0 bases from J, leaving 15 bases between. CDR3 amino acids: CASSLGSAGSSYEQYF. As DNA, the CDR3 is TGTGCCAGCAGTTTGGGGTCGGCCGGGAGCTCCTACGAGCAGTACTTC.

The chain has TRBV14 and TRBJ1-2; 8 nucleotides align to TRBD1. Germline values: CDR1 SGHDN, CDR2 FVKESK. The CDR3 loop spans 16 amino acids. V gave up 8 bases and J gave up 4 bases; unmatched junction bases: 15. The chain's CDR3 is CASASGQAFLRYGYTF. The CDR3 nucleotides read TGTGCCAGCGCCTCGGGACAGGCTTTTCTACGCTATGGCTACACCTTC.

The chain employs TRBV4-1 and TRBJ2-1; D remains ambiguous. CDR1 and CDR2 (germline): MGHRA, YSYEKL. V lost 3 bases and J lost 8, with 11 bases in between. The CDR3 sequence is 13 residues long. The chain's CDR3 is CASSHPWADEQFF. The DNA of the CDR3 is TGCGCCAGCAGCCATCCCTGGGCCGATGAGCAGTTCTTC.